The 8 T cell receptor beta chains in this list originate from one sample, sequenced in a study of patients and donors after allogeneic stem cell transplantation. TCRdb analysed the RT-PCR reads with MiXCR anew, one entry per CDR3 protein. The sample lists about a million distinct CDR3 sequences; more than 15% were seen once. The sequencing input was blood, either unsorted or a sorted T cell fraction (not recorded which). These receptors were taken from a human donor who was either an allogeneic HSCT recipient or a stem cell or donor lymphocyte infusion donor (not recorded which). It is not recorded whose cells these are; they may come from a transplant donor.

The CDR3 DNA sequence: TGTGCCAGCTCACGATTGTCAGCGGGGGGGCAAGAGACCCAGTACTTC. Protein product: CASSRLSAGGQETQYF. This rearrangement joins TRBV18 to TRBJ2-5; 10 bases match TRBD2. CDR1 and CDR2 from the germline V gene are KGHSH and LQKENI. The CDR3 totals 16 residues. Unmatched junction bases numbered 7, after V lost 4 bases and J lost 2 bases.

The chain recombines TRBV20-1 with TRBJ1-3, with TRBD1 matching over 8 bases. Germline assignment: CDR1 DFQATT and CDR2 SNEGSKA (reference sequence). V shed 6 bases, J shed 7 bases, and the junction held 8 bases outside the gene matches. The CDR3 spans 13 residues. In DNA form, the CDR3 reads TGCAGTGCCCAGGGGGCCGTTGTCAACACCATATATTTT. As protein: CSAQGAVVNTIYF.

The chain recombines TRBV5-1 with TRBJ2-1, with D hard to call. V was cut by 4 bases and J by 5 bases, with 10 bases left in between. In germline, CDR1 is SGHRS, CDR2 YFSETQ. The CDR3 is 13 residues long. The CDR3 here is CASSLGSDNEQFF. The CDR3 nucleotides read TGCGCCAGCAGCCTGGGATCCGACAATGAGCAGTTCTTC.

This clonotype was observed a handful of times. The chain links TRBV5-4 to TRBJ2-1; TRBD2 agrees at 14 bases. Trimming cost V 1 base and J 1 base; bases outside gene matches: 7. Germline lookup yields CDR1 SGHNT and CDR2 YYREEE (reference sequence). The CDR3 has 19 amino acids. Here the CDR3 reads CASSLPGLAGESSYNEQFF. The CDR3 bases are TGTGCCAGCAGCTTGCCGGGACTAGCGGGAGAGTCGTCCTACAATGAGCAGTTCTTC.

The chain couples TRBV5-1 to TRBJ2-4; 9 bases match TRBD2. V lost 4 bases and J lost 6; bases outside the gene matches: 5. The CDR3 loop spans 14 amino acids. Germline lookup yields CDR1 SGHRS and CDR2 YFSETQ. CDR3: CASSPGLALNIQYF. CDR3 nucleotide sequence: TGCGCCAGCAGCCCGGGACTAGCTTTAAACATTCAGTACTTC.

In its sample, this clonotype was seen a few times. The V call is TRBV29-1, the J call TRBJ1-2; D not resolved. V was cut by 0 bases and J by 13 bases, with 15 bases left in between. Germline V gene sequence: CDR1 SQVTM, CDR2 ANQGSEA. The CDR3 has 12 residues. The CDR3 spells CSVEDDRFPFTF. The CDR3 DNA is TGCAGCGTTGAAGATGATCGTTTTCCATTCACCTTC.

This clonotype was counted a few times. For the CDR3, the DNA is TGTGCCACCAGCAGAGCCGGGACAGGCTATGGCTACACCTTC. Translated, it gives CATSRAGTGYGYTF. The V and J genes are TRBV15 and TRBJ1-2, with 8 bases lining up with TRBD1. Germline CDR1 is LNHNV and CDR2 is YYDKDF (reference sequence). J was trimmed by 4 bases and V by 1 base; bases with no gene match: 2. The CDR3 has 14 residues.

The genes are TRBV11-3 and TRBJ2-3, with D perhaps being TRBD1 or TRBD2 (6 bases each). This CDR3 spans 14 amino acids. V was pared by 4 bases and J by 4 bases, with 12 bases between. Germline CDR1 SGHNT, CDR2 YENEEA. The CDR3 region has the DNA TGTGCCAGCAGCTCCAGGGGAGGATCAGATACGCAGTATTTT. It codes for CASSSRGGSDTQYF.